The 24 T cell receptor beta chains listed next were all sequenced from one sample in a study of T-cell reconstitution after alpha-beta-depleted transplantation in children. Using unique molecular identifiers, the investigators prepared the TCRbeta library. Each CDR3 protein gets one entry after TCRdb re-called the PCR reads with MiXCR. The sample consists of nearly 200,000 distinct CDR3 sequences, 5.5% to 7% of them appearing once. The input for sequencing was PBMCs, taken before TCRalphabeta/CD19-depleted stem cell transplant. The receptor source for this set is a girl less than two years old with combined immunodeficiency, due to receive a stem cell transplant.

This clonotype was recorded at least ten times. One end of the junction does not line up with germline, which may come from a read error. The genes are TRBV27 and TRBJ2-2; unclear D gene. Looked up from germline, CDR1 is MNHEY and CDR2 is SMNVEV (reference sequence). The CDR3 totals 13 residues. The CDR3 nucleotides read TGCGCCAGCAGCTTGGGTGGGGCCGGGGAGCTGTTTTTT. Its translation: CASSLGGAGELFF.

This clonotype occurred many times. The chain recombines TRBV4-3 with TRBJ2-7, with TRBD1 identical over 8 bases. CDR1 LGHNA and CDR2 YSLEER come from the germline V gene. Trimming removed 2 bases from V and 6 bases from J; junction bases left unmatched: 15. The CDR3 covers 17 residues. The CDR3 loop is CASSQTRTGTGFGEQYF. CDR3 DNA sequence: TGCGCCAGCAGCCAAACCCGGACCGGGACAGGTTTCGGCGAGCAGTACTTC.

There are many counts of this clonotype. This chain joins TRBV20-1 and TRBJ2-5; D is perhaps TRBD1 (7 bases). V dropped 6 bases and J dropped 2 bases, with 10 bases sitting between them. Per the germline V gene, CDR1 is DFQATT and CDR2 is SNEGSKA (reference sequence). The CDR3 is 12 amino acids. This CDR3 is CSAGGQQETQYF. The CDR3 bases are TGCAGTGCCGGGGGACAGCAAGAGACCCAGTACTTC.

This clonotype appeared a few times. V usage is TRBV12-3 or TRBV12-4 and J usage is TRBJ1-2; a weak D match, TRBD1 (5 bases). V lost 2 bases and J lost 8, with 18 bases in between. The CDR3 consists of 15 residues. CDR3 sequence reads: CASSLLFRETGGYTF. The DNA for the CDR3 is TGTGCCAGCAGTTTATTGTTCAGGGAGACGGGAGGCTACACCTTC.

This clonotype showed up many times. The chain uses TRBV12-3 or TRBV12-4 and TRBJ2-7, with a possible D match to TRBD1 (6 bases). The CDR3 length is 15 residues. Between the trimmed V and J ends, which lost 4 bases and 0 bases, there was a span of 13 bases. CDR3 amino acids: CASSSSGQSSYEQYF. For the CDR3, the DNA is TGTGCCAGCAGTTCGTCGGGACAAAGCTCCTACGAGCAGTACTTC.

As for this clonotype: A much larger clone lies one base from this, so it may be a read error. V is TRBV27 and J is TRBJ2-1; 7 bases line up with TRBD2. This CDR3 comprises 14 residues. CDR1 and CDR2 from the germline V gene are MNHEY and SMNVEV (reference sequence). The CDR3 here is CATSFGLGVNEQFF. DNA of the CDR3: TGTGCCACCAGTTTCGGACTAGGCGTCAATGAGCAGTTCTTC.

This clonotype was detected many times. The chain combines TRBV12-3 or TRBV12-4 with TRBJ1-5; D gene uncertain. The V and J ends lost 3 bases and 5 bases respectively, with 8 bases between them. This CDR3 is built from 13 residues. The CDR3 is CASSLNGDQPQHF. As DNA, the CDR3 is TGTGCCAGCAGTTTGAATGGGGATCAGCCCCAGCATTTT.

This clonotype has at least ten counts. This chain joins TRBV11-2 and TRBJ2-1; D is unresolved. The CDR3 runs 13 residues. Germline CDR1 SGHAT, CDR2 FQNNGV. Trimming removed 5 bases at V and 8 bases at J, with 13 bases between. The CDR3 region is CASSPFIWDEQFF. The CDR3 DNA sequence: TGTGCCAGCAGCCCTTTTATATGGGATGAGCAGTTCTTC.

This clonotype was seen many times. This sequence joins TRBV7-8 and TRBJ1-6; 9 nucleotides align to TRBD1. CDR3 length equals 14 residues. Germline V gene data show CDR1 as SGHVS and CDR2 as FQNEAQ. The V gene end was trimmed by 6 bases and the J gene end by 10 bases; junction bases not matched to a gene: 7. The DNA of the CDR3 is TGTGCCAGCAGTCACGGACAGGGGAGCTCACCCCTCCACTTT. It translates to CASSHGQGSSPLHF.

This clonotype was counted many times. V is TRBV4-1 and J is TRBJ2-1; 13 bases line up with TRBD2. The CDR3 is made up of 17 amino acids. Germline CDR1 MGHRA, CDR2 YSYEKL. V shed 1 base, J shed 2 bases, and the junction held 2 bases outside the gene matches. In DNA form, the CDR3 reads TGCGCCAGCAGCCAAGGCACTAGCGGGAGGGCCTACAATGAGCAGTTCTTC. This codes for CASSQGTSGRAYNEQFF.

In this sample, this clonotype turned up many times. The chain couples TRBV12-3 or TRBV12-4 to TRBJ2-7, with TRBD1 identical over 9 bases. This CDR3 region has 14 residues. Trimming removed 5 bases from V and 4 bases from J; junction bases left unmatched: 6. DNA of the CDR3: TGTGCCAGCAGTCCCGGGACAGGGTTATACGAGCAGTACTTC. Protein product: CASSPGTGLYEQYF.

This clonotype was recorded at least ten times. CDR3 nucleotides: TGCGCCAGCACCCAGACTAGCGGGGGCACCGAGCAGTACTTC. Protein product: CASTQTSGGTEQYF. This rearrangement joins TRBV5-1 to TRBJ2-7, with 12 positions matching TRBD2. Germline V gene data show CDR1 as SGHRS and CDR2 as YFSETQ. The J segment lost 6 bases and the V segment lost 6 bases, leaving 7 bases of the junction unmatched. CDR3 length: 14 residues.

There are many counts of this clonotype. The chain uses TRBV27 and TRBJ2-3, with 10 nucleotides matching TRBD2. The germline CDR1 and CDR2 sequences are MNHEY and SMNVEV (reference sequence). The J segment lost 7 bases and the V segment lost 0 bases, leaving 7 bases of the junction unmatched. The length of the CDR3 is 16 residues. The CDR3 DNA reads TGTGCCAGCAGTTTATCCCTAGCGGGAGTTCTGAATACGCAGTATTTT. It is translated as CASSLSLAGVLNTQYF.

This clonotype was counted at least ten times. V and J are TRBV27 and TRBJ2-1; 9 nucleotides line up with TRBD2. The V and J ends lost 0 bases and 4 bases, in that order; junction bases with no gene match: 4. The CDR3 runs to 16 residues. The germline CDR1 and CDR2 sequences are MNHEY and SMNVEV (reference sequence). CDR3 nucleotides: TGTGCCAGCAGTTTATCGATGGCGGGAGGGTACAATGAGCAGTTCTTC. This translates into CASSLSMAGGYNEQFF.

This clonotype was seen many times. The chain couples TRBV5-1 to TRBJ2-7; 12 bases align to TRBD1. V dropped 3 bases and J dropped 9; count of bases not matched to a gene: 16. CDR3 size: 17 residues. CDR1 SGHRS and CDR2 YFSETQ come from the germline V gene. CDR3 sequence (DNA): TGCGCCAGCAGCTCTTGGCGGGGGACAGGGGGCCGGCTTGTGCAGTACTTC. It specifies CASSSWRGTGGRLVQYF. Full variable domain (rest looked up from reference TRBV5-1 and TRBJ2-7): KAGVTQTPRYLIKTRGQQVTLSCSPISGHRSVSWYQQTPGQGLQFLFEYFSETQRNKGNFPGRFSGRQFSNSRSEMNVSTLELGDSALYLCASSSWRGTGGRLVQYFGPGTRLTVT.

This clonotype was seen at least ten times. V usage is TRBV5-1 and J usage is TRBJ2-5; D might be TRBD1 (6 bases). Trimming stripped 2 bases from V and 6 bases from J, with 14 bases between. The CDR3 is 14 amino acids. Germline assignment: CDR1 SGHRS and CDR2 YFSETQ. The CDR3 DNA sequence: TGCGCCAGCAGCTTTGAACAGGGTCTAAAGACCCAGTACTTC. Translating it yields CASSFEQGLKTQYF.

Ten or more counts support this clonotype. The V gene is TRBV7-3, the J gene TRBJ2-1; D is unclear. Trimming shortened V by 5 bases and J by 2 bases, and 13 bases separated the two germline ends. CDR3 length: 15 residues. Germline CDR1 reads SGHTA; CDR2 reads FQGTGA. The CDR3 DNA sequence: TGTGCCAGCAGCCCTAGACCGAGCACCTACAATGAGCAGTTCTTC. Residues: CASSPRPSTYNEQFF.

This clonotype has just a few counts. This chain links TRBV12-3 or TRBV12-4 with TRBJ2-1; maybe TRBD2 (6 bases). This CDR3 has 15 amino acids. The V end was cut by 6 bases, the J end by 4 bases, with 16 bases between. CDR3 sequence (DNA): TGTGCCAGCAGCCGGGGAGCGGGCTTTTACAATGAGCAGTTCTTC. Encoded protein: CASSRGAGFYNEQFF.

This clonotype occurred many times. V is TRBV28 and J is TRBJ2-2; D is perhaps TRBD1 (6 bases). CDR1 MDHEN and CDR2 SYDVKM come from the germline V gene. V dropped 8 bases and J dropped 2 bases, with 12 bases sitting between them. The CDR3 length is 14 residues. The CDR3 DNA sequence: TGTGCCAGCGGGGGCCAGCCTAACACCGGGGAGCTGTTTTTT. This translates into CASGGQPNTGELFF.

This clonotype was counted at least ten times. This chain connects TRBV7-2 to TRBJ2-1; D may match TRBD1 or TRBD2 (5 bases each). Looked up from germline, CDR1 is SGHTA and CDR2 is FQGNSA. The CDR3 is made up of 16 amino acids. With 0 bases removed from V and 10 bases from J, the gap between germline ends came to 19 bases. CDR3 sequence reads: CASSLAIGTQMAEQFF. The DNA of the CDR3 is TGTGCCAGCAGCTTAGCCATTGGGACCCAGATGGCAGAGCAGTTCTTC.

On this clonotype itself: Given a much more abundant clone one base away, this may be a read error. CDR3 region: CCARDWDGISGNEQFF. In DNA form, the CDR3 reads TGCTGTGCTAGAGATTGGGATGGGATCAGCGGCAATGAGCAGTTCTTC. V usage is TRBV20-1 and J usage is TRBJ2-1; TRBD2 might be the D (5 bases). Germline V gene lookup returns CDR1 DFQATT and CDR2 SNEGSKA (reference sequence). The CDR3 covers 16 residues.

The chain uses TRBV19 and TRBJ2-5; maybe TRBD1 (6 bases). CDR3 length: 14 residues. Looked up from germline, CDR1 is LNHDA and CDR2 is SQIVND (reference sequence). The ends were cut back, 5 bases at V and 2 bases at J, with 12 bases in the middle. The CDR3 DNA reads TGTGCCAGTAGTCGTGACAGGCAGCAAGAGACCCAGTACTTC. Translating gives CASSRDRQQETQYF. The full variable domain, its missing parts supplied by reference TRBV19 and TRBJ2-5, is DGGITQSPKYLFRKEGQNVTLSCEQNLNHDAMYWYRQDPGQGLRLIYYSQIVNDFQKGDIAEGYSVSREKKESFPLTVTSAQKNPTAFYLCASSRDRQQETQYFGPGTRLLVL.

This clonotype was recorded at least ten times. The rearrangement links TRBV29-1 to TRBJ2-3; TRBD2 agrees at 8 bases. CDR1 and CDR2 (germline): SQVTM, ANQGSEA. The ends lost 7 bases at V and 4 bases at J; junction bases unmatched: 10. The CDR3 runs to 14 residues. The CDR3 spells CSGAWREAPDTQYF. The CDR3 bases are TGCAGCGGGGCCTGGCGGGAGGCCCCAGATACGCAGTATTTT.

This clonotype was detected ten times or more. The chain combines TRBV6-2 or TRBV6-3 with TRBJ2-1; weak D call: TRBD2 (6 bases). Trimming took 8 bases from V and 3 from J, leaving 11 bases between them. The CDR3 spans 13 residues. Germline lookup yields CDR1 MNHEY and CDR2 SVGEGT. CDR3 bases: TGTGCCAGCGAAAGCGGGCGCTACAATGAGCAGTTCTTC. Translation: CASESGRYNEQFF.